This T cell receptor (beta chain) was profiled in a study of blood T cells in healthy people across ages. With a J-beta primer mix and a sample-barcoded 5' primer, a second PCR ran roughly 6 to 11 cycles. One entry per CDR3 protein results from TCRdb running MiXCR on the 5' RACE reads. This table has around 500,000 distinct CDR3 sequences, about 27% appearing once. The same data also went into a second study, on T cells of mothers and their children. That source adds: The donors comprised roughly 6 children and their three healthy Caucasian mothers. From each mother came over 8.5 million TCR beta CDR3 reads, and from each child came some 3.2 million.

Sample: blood. This clonotype was sampled from a boy between 2 and 10 years old in good health.

The CDR3 loop reads CASSRTYGDIQYF. The DNA of the CDR3 is TGTGCCAGCAGCCGGACCTATGGAGACATTCAGTACTTC. The V gene is TRBV27, the J gene TRBJ2-4; D remains unclear. V dropped 6 bases and J dropped 8 bases, with 14 bases sitting between them. The CDR3 contains 13 residues. Germline values: CDR1 MNHEY, CDR2 SMNVEV (reference sequence).